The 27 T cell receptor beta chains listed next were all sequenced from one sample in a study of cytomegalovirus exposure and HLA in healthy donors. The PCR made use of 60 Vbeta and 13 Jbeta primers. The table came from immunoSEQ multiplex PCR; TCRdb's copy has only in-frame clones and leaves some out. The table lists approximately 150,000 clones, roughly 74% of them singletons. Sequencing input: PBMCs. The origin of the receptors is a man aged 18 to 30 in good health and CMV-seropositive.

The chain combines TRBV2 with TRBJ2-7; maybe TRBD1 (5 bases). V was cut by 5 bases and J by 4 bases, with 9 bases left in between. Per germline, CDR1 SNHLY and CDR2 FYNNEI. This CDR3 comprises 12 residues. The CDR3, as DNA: TGTGCCAGCAGTAAAACAGGTTACGAGCAGTACTTC. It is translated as CASSKTGYEQYF.

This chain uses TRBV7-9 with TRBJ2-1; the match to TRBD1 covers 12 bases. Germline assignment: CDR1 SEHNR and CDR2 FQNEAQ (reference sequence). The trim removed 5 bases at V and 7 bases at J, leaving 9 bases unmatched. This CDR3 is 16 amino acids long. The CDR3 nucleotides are TGTGCCAGCAGCGCCCGGGACAGGGGGCGGGATAATGAGCAGTTCTTC. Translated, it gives CASSARDRGRDNEQFF.

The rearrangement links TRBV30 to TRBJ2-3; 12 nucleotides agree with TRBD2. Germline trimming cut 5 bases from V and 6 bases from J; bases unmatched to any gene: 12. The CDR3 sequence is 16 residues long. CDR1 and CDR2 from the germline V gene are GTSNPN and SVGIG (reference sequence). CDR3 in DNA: TGTGCCTGGGGTTACACTAGCGGGAGGCCCCGGGATACGCAGTATTTT. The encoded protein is CAWGYTSGRPRDTQYF.

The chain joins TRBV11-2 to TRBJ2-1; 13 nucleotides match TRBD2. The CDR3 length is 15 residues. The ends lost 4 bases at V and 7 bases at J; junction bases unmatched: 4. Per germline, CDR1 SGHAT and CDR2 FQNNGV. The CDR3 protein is CASSSLAGGPNEQFF. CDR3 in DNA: TGTGCCAGCAGCTCACTAGCGGGAGGGCCTAATGAGCAGTTCTTC.

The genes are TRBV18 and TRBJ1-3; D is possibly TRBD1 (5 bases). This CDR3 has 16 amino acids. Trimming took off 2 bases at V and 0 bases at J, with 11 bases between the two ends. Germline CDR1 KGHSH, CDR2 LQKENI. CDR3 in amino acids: CASSPGASGSGNTIYF. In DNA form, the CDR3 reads TGTGCCAGCTCACCAGGGGCCTCTGGCTCTGGAAACACCATATATTTT.

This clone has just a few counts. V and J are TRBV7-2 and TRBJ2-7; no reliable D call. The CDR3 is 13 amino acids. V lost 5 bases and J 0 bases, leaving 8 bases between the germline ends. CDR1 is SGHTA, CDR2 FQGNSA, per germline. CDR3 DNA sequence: TGTGCCAGCAGCCCAACTTACTCCTACGAGCAGTACTTC. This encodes CASSPTYSYEQYF.

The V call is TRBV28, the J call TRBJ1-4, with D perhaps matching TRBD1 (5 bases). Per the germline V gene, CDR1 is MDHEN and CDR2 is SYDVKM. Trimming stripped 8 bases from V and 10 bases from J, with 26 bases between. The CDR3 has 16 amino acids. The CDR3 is CASGGVRARFRPKLFF. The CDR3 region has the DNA TGTGCCAGCGGTGGGGTCAGGGCGAGATTCCGTCCAAAACTGTTTTTT.

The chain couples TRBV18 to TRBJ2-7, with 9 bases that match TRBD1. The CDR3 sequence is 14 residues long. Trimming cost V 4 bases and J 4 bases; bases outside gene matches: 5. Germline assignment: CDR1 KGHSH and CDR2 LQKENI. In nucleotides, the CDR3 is TGTGCCAGCTCACTTGGGACAGGGCCATACGAGCAGTACTTC. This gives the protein CASSLGTGPYEQYF.

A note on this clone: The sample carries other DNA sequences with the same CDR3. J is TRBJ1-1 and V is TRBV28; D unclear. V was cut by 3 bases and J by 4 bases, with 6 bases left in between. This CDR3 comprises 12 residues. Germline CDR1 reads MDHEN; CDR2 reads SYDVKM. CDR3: CASSLRGTEAFF. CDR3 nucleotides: TGTGCCAGCAGTTTGCGTGGCACTGAAGCTTTCTTT.

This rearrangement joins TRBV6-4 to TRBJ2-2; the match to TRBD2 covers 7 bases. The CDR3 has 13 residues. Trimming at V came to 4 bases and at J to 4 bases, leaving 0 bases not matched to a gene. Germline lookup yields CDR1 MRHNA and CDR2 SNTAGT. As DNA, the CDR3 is TGTGCCAGCAGTGGGACTAGCACCGGGGAGCTGTTTTTT. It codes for CASSGTSTGELFF.

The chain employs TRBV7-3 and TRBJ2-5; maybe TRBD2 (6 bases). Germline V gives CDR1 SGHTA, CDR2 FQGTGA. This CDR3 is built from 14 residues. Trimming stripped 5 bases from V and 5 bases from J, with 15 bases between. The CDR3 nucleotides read TGTGCCAGCAGCCGACTCGGAGGGAGGGAGACCCAGTACTTC. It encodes CASSRLGGRETQYF.

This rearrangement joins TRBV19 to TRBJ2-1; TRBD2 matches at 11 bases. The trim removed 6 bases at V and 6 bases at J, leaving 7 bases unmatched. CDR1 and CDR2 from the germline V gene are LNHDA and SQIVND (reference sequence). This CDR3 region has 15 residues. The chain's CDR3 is CASRTGTSGSNEQFF. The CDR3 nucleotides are TGTGCCAGTAGAACCGGGACTAGCGGTTCCAATGAGCAGTTCTTC.

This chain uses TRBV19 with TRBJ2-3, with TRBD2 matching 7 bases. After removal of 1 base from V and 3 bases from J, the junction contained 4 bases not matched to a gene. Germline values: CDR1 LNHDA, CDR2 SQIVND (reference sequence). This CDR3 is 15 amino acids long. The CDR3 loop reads CASSIAGRRTDTQYF. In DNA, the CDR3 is TGTGCCAGTAGTATAGCCGGGAGGAGAACAGATACGCAGTATTTT.

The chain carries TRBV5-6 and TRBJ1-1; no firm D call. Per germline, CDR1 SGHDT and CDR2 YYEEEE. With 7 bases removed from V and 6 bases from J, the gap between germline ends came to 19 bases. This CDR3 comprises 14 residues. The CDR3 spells CASSRTSGFSEAFF. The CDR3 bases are TGTGCCAGCTCCAGGACGTCGGGGTTCTCTGAAGCTTTCTTT. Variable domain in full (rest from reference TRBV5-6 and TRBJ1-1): DAGVTQSPTHLIKTRGQQVTLRCSPKSGHDTVSWYQQALGQGPQFIFQYYEEEERQRGNFPDRFSGHQFPNYSSELNVNALLLGDSALYLCASSRTSGFSEAFFGQGTRLTVV.

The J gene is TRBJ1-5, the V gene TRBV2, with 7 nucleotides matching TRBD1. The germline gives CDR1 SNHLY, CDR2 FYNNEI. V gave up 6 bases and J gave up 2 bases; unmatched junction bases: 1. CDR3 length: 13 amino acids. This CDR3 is CASRGQGNQPQHF. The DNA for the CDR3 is TGTGCCAGCAGAGGACAGGGCAATCAGCCCCAGCATTTT.

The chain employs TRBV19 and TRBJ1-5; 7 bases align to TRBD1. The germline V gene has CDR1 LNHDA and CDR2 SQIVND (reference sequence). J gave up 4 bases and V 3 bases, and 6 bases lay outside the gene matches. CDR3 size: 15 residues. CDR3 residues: CASSIDRVWNQPQHF. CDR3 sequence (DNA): TGTGCCAGTAGTATCGACAGGGTTTGGAATCAGCCCCAGCATTTT.

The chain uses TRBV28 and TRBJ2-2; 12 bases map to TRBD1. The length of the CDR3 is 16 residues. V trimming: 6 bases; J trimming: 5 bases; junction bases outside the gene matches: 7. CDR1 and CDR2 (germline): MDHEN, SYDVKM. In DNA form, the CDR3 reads TGTGCCAGCAGCCCTCCGGGACAGGGGGCGACCGGGGAGCTGTTTTTT. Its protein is CASSPPGQGATGELFF.

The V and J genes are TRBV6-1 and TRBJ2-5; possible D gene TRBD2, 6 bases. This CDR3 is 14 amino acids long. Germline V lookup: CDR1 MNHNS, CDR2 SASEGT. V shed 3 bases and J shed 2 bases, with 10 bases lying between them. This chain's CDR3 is CASSEGGRQETQYF. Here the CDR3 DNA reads TGTGCCAGCAGTGAGGGGGGAAGGCAAGAGACCCAGTACTTC.

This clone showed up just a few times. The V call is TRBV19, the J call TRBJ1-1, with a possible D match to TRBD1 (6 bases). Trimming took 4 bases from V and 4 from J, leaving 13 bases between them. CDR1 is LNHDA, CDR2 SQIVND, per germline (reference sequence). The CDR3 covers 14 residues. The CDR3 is CASSKGGWSTEAFF. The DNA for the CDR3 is TGTGCCAGTAGTAAAGGGGGTTGGAGCACTGAAGCTTTCTTT.

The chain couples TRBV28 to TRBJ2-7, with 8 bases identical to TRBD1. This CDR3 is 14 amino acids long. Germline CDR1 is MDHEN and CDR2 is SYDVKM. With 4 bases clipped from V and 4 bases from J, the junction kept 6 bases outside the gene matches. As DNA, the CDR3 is TGTGCCAGCAGTTGGACAGGGAGACTTTACGAGCAGTACTTC. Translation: CASSWTGRLYEQYF.

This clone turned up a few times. This chain's CDR3 is CASSLAGVGYNEQFF. For the CDR3, the DNA is TGTGCCAGCAGTCTAGCGGGAGTGGGGTACAATGAGCAGTTCTTC. The V call is TRBV7-2, the J call TRBJ2-1, with TRBD2 identical over 10 bases. The germline V gene encodes CDR1 SGHTA and CDR2 FQGNSA. Germline trimming cut 6 bases from V and 4 bases from J; bases unmatched to any gene: 6. The CDR3 sequence is 15 residues long.

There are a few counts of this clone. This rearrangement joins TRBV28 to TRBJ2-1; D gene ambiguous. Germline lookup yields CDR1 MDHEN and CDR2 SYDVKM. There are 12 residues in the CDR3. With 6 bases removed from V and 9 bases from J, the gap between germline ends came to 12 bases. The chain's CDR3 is CASSPRSFEQFF. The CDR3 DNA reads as TGTGCCAGCAGCCCTAGATCGTTTGAGCAGTTCTTC. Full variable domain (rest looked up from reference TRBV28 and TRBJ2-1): DVKVTQSSRYLVKRTGEKVFLECVQDMDHENMFWYRQDPGLGLRLIYFSYDVKMKEKGDIPEGYSVSREKKERFSLILESASTNQTSMYLCASSPRSFEQFFGPGTRLTVL.

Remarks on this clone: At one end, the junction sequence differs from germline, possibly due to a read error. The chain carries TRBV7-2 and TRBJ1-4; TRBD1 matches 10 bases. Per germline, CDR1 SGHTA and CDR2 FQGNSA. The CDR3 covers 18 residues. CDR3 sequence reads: CASSIAGTGALSNEKLFF. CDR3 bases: TGTGCCAGCAGCATAGCCGGGACAGGGGCTTTATCTAATGAAAAACTGTTTTTT.

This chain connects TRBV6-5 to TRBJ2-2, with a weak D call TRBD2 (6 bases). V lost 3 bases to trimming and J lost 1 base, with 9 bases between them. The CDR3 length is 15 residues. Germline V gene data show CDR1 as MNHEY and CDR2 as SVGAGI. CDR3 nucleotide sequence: TGTGCCAGCAGTTATCCAGCGGGGAACACCGGGGAGCTGTTTTTT. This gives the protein CASSYPAGNTGELFF.

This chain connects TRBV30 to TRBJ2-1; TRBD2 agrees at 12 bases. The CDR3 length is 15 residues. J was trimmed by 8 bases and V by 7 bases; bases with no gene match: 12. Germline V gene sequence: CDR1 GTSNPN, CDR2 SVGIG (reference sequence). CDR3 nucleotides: TGTGCCTCGCGGGGACGACTAGCGGGGGAGGATGAGCAGTTCTTC. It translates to CASRGRLAGEDEQFF.

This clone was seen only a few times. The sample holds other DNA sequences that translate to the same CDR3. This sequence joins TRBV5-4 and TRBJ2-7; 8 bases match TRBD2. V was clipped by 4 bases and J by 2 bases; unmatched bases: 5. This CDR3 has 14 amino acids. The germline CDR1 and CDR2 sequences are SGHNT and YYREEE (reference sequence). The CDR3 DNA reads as TGTGCCAGCAGCCTTCGGGGGGGGACCTACGAGCAGTACTTC. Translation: CASSLRGGTYEQYF.

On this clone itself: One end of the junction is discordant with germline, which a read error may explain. In DNA, the CDR3 is TGCCGCGTGAAAAGACAGGCTACGAACACCGGGGAGCTGTTTTTT. Its protein product is CRVKRQATNTGELFF. The chain couples TRBV29-1 to TRBJ2-2; perhaps TRBD1 as D (6 bases). Germline loops: CDR1 SQVTM, CDR2 ANQGSEA. This CDR3 has 15 residues.